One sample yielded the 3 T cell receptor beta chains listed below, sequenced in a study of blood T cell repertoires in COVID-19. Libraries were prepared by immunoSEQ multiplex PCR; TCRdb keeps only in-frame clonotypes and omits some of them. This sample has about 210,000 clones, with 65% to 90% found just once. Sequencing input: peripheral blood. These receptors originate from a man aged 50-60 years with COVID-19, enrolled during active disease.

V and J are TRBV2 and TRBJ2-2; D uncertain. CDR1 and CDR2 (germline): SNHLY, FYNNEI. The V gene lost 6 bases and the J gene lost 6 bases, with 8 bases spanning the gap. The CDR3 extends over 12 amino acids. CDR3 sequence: CASRREAGELFF. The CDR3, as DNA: TGTGCCAGCAGACGAGAGGCCGGGGAGCTGTTTTTT.

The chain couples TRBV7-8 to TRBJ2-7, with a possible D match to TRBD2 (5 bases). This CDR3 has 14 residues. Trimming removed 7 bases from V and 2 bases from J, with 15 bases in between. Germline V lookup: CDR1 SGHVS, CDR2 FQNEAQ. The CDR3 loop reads CASNNGIGTYEQYF. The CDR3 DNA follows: TGTGCCAGCAACAACGGGATTGGCACCTACGAGCAGTACTTC.

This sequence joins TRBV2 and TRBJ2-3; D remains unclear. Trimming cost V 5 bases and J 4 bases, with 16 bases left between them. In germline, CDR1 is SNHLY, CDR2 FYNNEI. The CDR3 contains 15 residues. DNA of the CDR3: TGTGCCAGCAGTACCCACGAGTTGATGGCAGATACGCAGTATTTT. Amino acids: CASSTHELMADTQYF.